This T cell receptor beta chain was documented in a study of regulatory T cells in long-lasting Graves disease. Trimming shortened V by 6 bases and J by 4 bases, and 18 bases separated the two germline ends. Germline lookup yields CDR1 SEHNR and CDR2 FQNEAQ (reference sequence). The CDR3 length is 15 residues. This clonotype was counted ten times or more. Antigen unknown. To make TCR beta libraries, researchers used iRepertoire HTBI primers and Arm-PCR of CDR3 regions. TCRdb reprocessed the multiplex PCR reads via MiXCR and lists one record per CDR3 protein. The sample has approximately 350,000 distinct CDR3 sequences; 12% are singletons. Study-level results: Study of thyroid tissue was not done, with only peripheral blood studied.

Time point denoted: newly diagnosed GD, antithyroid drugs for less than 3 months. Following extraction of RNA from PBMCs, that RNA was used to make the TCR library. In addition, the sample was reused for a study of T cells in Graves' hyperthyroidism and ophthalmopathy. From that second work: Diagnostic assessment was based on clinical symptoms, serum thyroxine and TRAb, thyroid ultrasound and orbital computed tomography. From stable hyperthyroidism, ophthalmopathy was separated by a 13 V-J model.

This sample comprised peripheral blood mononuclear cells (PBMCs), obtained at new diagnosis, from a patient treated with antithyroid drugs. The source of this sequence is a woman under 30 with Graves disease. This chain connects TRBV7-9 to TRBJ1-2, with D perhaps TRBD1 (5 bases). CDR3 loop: CASSSPTGTIYGYTF. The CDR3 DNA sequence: TGTGCCAGCAGTTCACCAACGGGGACCATCTATGGCTACACCTTC.